Listed below are T cell receptor beta chains from one sample, sequenced in a study of blood T cells in healthy people across ages. TCRdb redid the calling of the 5' RACE reads with MiXCR, one entry per CDR3 protein. The sample yields 850,000 to 1,000,000 distinct CDR3 sequences, 48% seen once. Sequencing input: blood. The receptors shown here come from a young man in good health. CDR3s include the opening cysteine and the closing phenylalanine or tryptophan. D genes are given only for firm matches. Clone size is shown for a subset of rows, as once, few, many or a class of expanded clone.

>NA|TRBV2|TRBJ2-2|TRBD1
CASSEQRGRWTGELFF
TGTGCCAGCAGTGAACAAAGGGGGCGGTGGACCGGGGAGCTGTTTTTT
>NA|TRBV5-6|TRBJ2-7|NA
CASSFGQKVYEQYF
TGTGCCAGCAGCTTTGGACAGAAAGTCTACGAGCAGTACTTC
>NA|TRBV5-5|TRBJ1-1|TRBD1
CASSPYPDREEEAFF
TGTGCCAGCAGCCCATACCCGGACAGGGAGGAGGAGGCTTTCTTT
>NA|TRBV12-3/TRBV12-4|TRBJ1-5|NA
CASSSKRTVFNQPQHF
TGTGCCAGCAGTTCCAAGCGGACAGTTTTCAATCAGCCCCAGCATTTT
>NA|TRBV7-2|TRBJ2-7|TRBD2
CASSLGAPSGGLGVYEQYF
TGTGCCAGCAGCTTAGGGGCGCCTAGCGGGGGTCTGGGTGTCTACGAGCAGTACTTC
>NA|TRBV9|TRBJ2-5|TRBD2
CASSVSQGGQETQYF
TGTGCCAGCAGCGTAAGCCAGGGAGGGCAAGAGACCCAGTACTTC
>few|TRBV7-9|TRBJ2-1|TRBD2
CASSLEAGSEQFF
TGTGCCAGCAGCTTAGAAGCGGGGAGCGAGCAGTTCTTC
>few|TRBV29-1|TRBJ1-2|NA
CSVVTGSGYGYTF
TGCAGCGTTGTAACCGGGAGTGGCTATGGCTACACCTTC
>NA|TRBV6-1|TRBJ1-5|NA
CASSAPGLLNQPQHF
TGTGCCAGCAGCGCGCCGGGACTCCTCAATCAGCCCCAGCATTTT
>few|TRBV5-4|TRBJ2-3|NA
CASSFFARSTSTDTQYF
TGTGCCAGCAGCTTCTTCGCCAGAAGCACTAGCACAGATACGCAGTATTTT
>NA|TRBV5-6|TRBJ1-2|NA
CASSLASQVYGYTF
TGTGCCAGCAGCTTGGCCAGCCAGGTCTATGGCTACACCTTC
>NA|TRBV20-1|TRBJ2-7|NA
CSARPPTGPSYEQYF
TGCAGTGCTAGACCACCGACGGGACCCTCCTACGAGCAGTACTTC
>NA|TRBV5-1|TRBJ1-2|TRBD1
CASSLGGQGSSRGYTF
TGCGCCAGCAGCTTGGGTGGACAGGGGAGTTCGCGTGGCTACACCTTC
>NA|TRBV27|TRBJ2-3|NA
CASSLRGGVDTQYF
TGTGCCAGCAGTCTTAGGGGGGGCGTAGATACGCAGTATTTT
>few|TRBV12-3/TRBV12-4|TRBJ2-3|NA
CATRTVRADTQYF
TGTGCCACCCGGACTGTGAGAGCAGATACGCAGTATTTT
>many|TRBV5-1|TRBJ2-3|TRBD2
CASSYGTSADTQYF
TGCGCCAGCAGCTACGGGACTAGTGCAGATACGCAGTATTTT
>NA|TRBV9|TRBJ2-7|NA
CASSRGVQGEQYF
TGTGCCAGCAGCCGAGGGGTCCAAGGCGAGCAGTACTTC
>NA|TRBV6-2/TRBV6-3|TRBJ2-1|TRBD1
CASSTLGQVHNEQFF
TGTGCCAGCAGTACCCTAGGACAGGTTCACAATGAGCAGTTCTTC
>few|TRBV2|TRBJ2-3|TRBD2
CASRRGEPTDTQYF
TGTGCCAGCAGGCGGGGGGAGCCCACAGATACGCAGTATTTT
>NA|TRBV28|TRBJ2-2|NA
CASKWGFTGELFF
TGTGCCAGCAAATGGGGATTTACCGGGGAGCTGTTTTTT
>few|TRBV12-3/TRBV12-4|TRBJ2-3|NA
CASTFGGSTDTQYF
TGTGCCAGCACCTTCGGGGGTTCCACAGATACGCAGTATTTT
>once|TRBV28|TRBJ2-5|NA
CASVQWGAEETQYF
TGTGCCAGCGTCCAGTGGGGGGCCGAAGAGACCCAGTACTTC
>NA|TRBV6-1|TRBJ2-4|NA
CASMIRTEAKNIQYF
TGTGCCAGCATGATTCGTACCGAAGCCAAAAACATTCAGTACTTC
>NA|TRBV29-1|TRBJ2-3|TRBD2
CSLRLAGTDTQYF
TGCAGCTTACGACTAGCGGGGACAGATACGCAGTATTTT
>few|TRBV3-1|TRBJ2-5|NA
CASSQEGLTQYF
TGTGCCAGCAGCCAAGAGGGGTTGACCCAGTACTTC
>NA|TRBV7-9|TRBJ2-7|NA
CARNQGRRSYEQYF
TGTGCCAGAAACCAGGGAAGGCGATCCTACGAGCAGTACTTC
>NA|TRBV7-8|TRBJ2-7|TRBD2
CASSSTGGPVNEQYF
TGTGCCAGCAGCTCGACGGGAGGGCCGGTGAACGAGCAGTACTTC
>NA|TRBV7-9|TRBJ2-5|NA
CASSFTGYQETQYF
TGTGCCAGCAGCTTTACAGGATACCAAGAGACCCAGTACTTC
>few|TRBV3-1|TRBJ2-7|NA
CASSQVSGASYEQYF
TGTGCCAGCAGCCAAGTCTCAGGGGCCTCCTACGAGCAGTACTTC
>NA|TRBV4-3|TRBJ2-5|NA
CASSQNRRETQYF
TGCGCCAGCAGCCAAAACCGTAGAGAGACCCAGTACTTC
>few|TRBV9|TRBJ2-7|TRBD1
CASSVNTGGYEQYF
TGTGCCAGCAGCGTGAACACAGGGGGCTACGAGCAGTACTTC
>NA|TRBV10-3|TRBJ2-3|NA
CAISESGTANTDTQYF
TGTGCCATCAGTGAGTCCGGGACCGCAAACACAGATACGCAGTATTTT
>NA|TRBV7-9|TRBJ2-1|TRBD1
CASSSPDREGNEQFF
TGTGCCAGCAGCTCTCCGGACAGGGAAGGAAATGAGCAGTTCTTC
>few|TRBV29-1|TRBJ2-3|NA
CSVEGHNQDTQYF
TGCAGCGTTGAGGGACACAACCAGGATACGCAGTATTTT
>few|TRBV5-1|TRBJ1-6|NA
CASSPLGSPLHF
TGCGCCAGCAGCCCGCTGGGTTCACCCCTCCACTTT
>few|TRBV5-1|TRBJ2-3|NA
CASSSGVNTQYF
TGCGCCAGCAGCTCGGGGGTAAATACGCAGTATTTT
>NA|TRBV4-1|TRBJ2-3|TRBD1
CASSQAGTGGSTDTQYF
TGCGCCAGCAGCCAAGCAGGGACAGGGGGTAGTACAGATACGCAGTATTTT
>few|TRBV9|TRBJ2-1|NA
CASSVAIGGRGYNEQFF
TGTGCCAGCAGCGTAGCCATAGGGGGTCGAGGATACAATGAGCAGTTCTTC
>many|TRBV4-1|TRBJ2-3|TRBD2
CASSQARTSGGHTDTQYF
TGCGCCAGCAGCCAAGCGCGGACTAGCGGGGGGCACACAGATACGCAGTATTTT
>NA|TRBV5-1|TRBJ1-4|NA
CASSLVTGTNEKLFF
TGCGCCAGCAGCTTGGTAACAGGAACTAATGAAAAACTGTTTTTT
>NA|TRBV3-1|TRBJ2-1|NA
CASSPRRANNEQFF
TGTGCCAGCAGCCCTAGGAGGGCCAACAATGAGCAGTTCTTC
>NA|TRBV12-3/TRBV12-4|TRBJ1-1|NA
CASSSRHTEAFF
TGTGCCAGCAGTTCAAGGCACACTGAAGCTTTCTTT
>few|TRBV29-1|TRBJ2-1|NA
CSVSRVWEQFF
TGCAGCGTGTCGAGGGTGTGGGAGCAGTTCTTC
>few|TRBV4-2|TRBJ2-3|TRBD1
CASSTTGDSTDTQYF
TGTGCCAGCAGCACTACAGGGGACAGCACAGATACGCAGTATTTT
>once|TRBV2|TRBJ2-5|TRBD2
CASSEGTSGNKVGSQYF
TGTGCCAGCAGTGAGGGGACTAGCGGCAATAAAGTCGGGTCCCAGTACTTC
>NA|TRBV27|TRBJ1-4|NA
CASREGMSEKLFF
TGTGCCAGCCGCGAGGGGATGTCGGAAAAACTGTTTTTT
>few|TRBV30|TRBJ2-7|NA
CAIDFTYEQYF
TGTGCCATCGATTTCACCTACGAGCAGTACTTC
>many|TRBV4-1|TRBJ2-3|NA
CASSQVGTTDTQYF
TGCGCCAGCAGCCAAGTGGGGACGACAGATACGCAGTATTTT
>NA|TRBV20-1|TRBJ2-5|NA
CSASRSEAETQYF
TGCAGTGCTAGTAGATCCGAGGCTGAGACCCAGTACTTC
>few|TRBV7-2|TRBJ2-3|NA
CASSRRDEKRDTQYF
TGTGCCAGCAGCCGACGGGACGAGAAAAGAGATACGCAGTATTTT
>NA|TRBV2|TRBJ1-6|NA
CASSEPRRPLHF
TGTGCCAGCAGCGAACCCAGGAGGCCCCTCCACTTT
>NA|TRBV15|TRBJ2-1|NA
CATSREAGNYNEQFF
TGTGCCACCAGCAGAGAGGCGGGGAACTACAATGAGCAGTTCTTC
>few|TRBV28|TRBJ1-2|TRBD1
CASSSYDQGVGGYTF
TGTGCCAGCAGCTCCTATGACCAGGGGGTTGGGGGCTACACCTTC
>NA|TRBV5-4|TRBJ2-1|TRBD1
CASSSKQDRGAGNERFF
TGTGCCAGCAGCTCTAAACAAGACAGGGGCGCAGGGAATGAGCGGTTCTTC
>NA|TRBV6-5|TRBJ2-3|NA
CASSLKITDTQYF
TGTGCCAGCAGTCTGAAGATCACAGATACGCAGTATTTT
>many|TRBV29-1|TRBJ2-3|NA
CSLSLAGGTDTQYF
TGCAGCCTTAGCCTTGCCGGGGGCACAGATACGCAGTATTTT
>NA|TRBV28|TRBJ1-5|TRBD1
CASSDRDGQPQHF
TGTGCCAGCAGTGACAGGGATGGTCAGCCCCAGCATTTT
>NA|TRBV2|TRBJ2-3|TRBD1
CATGQGETDTQYF
TGTGCCACAGGACAGGGAGAGACAGATACGCAGTATTTT
>NA|TRBV9|TRBJ2-3|NA
CASSVALSTDTQYF
TGTGCCAGCAGCGTAGCTCTGAGCACAGATACGCAGTATTTT
>once|TRBV3-1|TRBJ2-7|NA
CASSQDESVPYEQYF
TGTGCCAGCAGCCAAGATGAGTCGGTCCCCTACGAGCAGTACTTC